This T cell receptor beta chain was recorded in a study of T cell repertoires in cytomegalovirus infection. One entry per CDR3 protein results from TCRdb running MiXCR on the reads. The sample lists a few hundred thousand distinct CDR3 sequences, around 40% occurring once. V dropped 3 bases and J dropped 4 bases, with 15 bases sitting between them. Germline V gene sequence: CDR1 LNHDA, CDR2 SQIVND (reference sequence). CDR3 length: 16 amino acids. This clonotype was counted a single time. Its antigen remains unidentified. The receptor comes from a human donor in good health (CMV status not recorded). Some clones in this sample may be carry-over from other donors' samples. The chain has TRBV19 and TRBJ2-2, with unresolved D. The sample in question was cultured PBMCs, obtained from culture after CMV antigen stimulation. The CDR3 DNA reads TGTGCCAGTAGTATGGGCTTTCTGGTACTCACCGGGGAGCTGTTTTTT. This sequence encodes CASSMGFLVLTGELFF.